Here is one T cell receptor beta chain with its context. TCRdb's copy holds only in-frame clones and misses some; the assay was immunoSEQ multiplex PCR. The top ten clones hold under 0.95% of a sample with over 55,000 clones, approximately 89% of them seen once. The record originates from a study of control samples from healthy donors and cancer patients. The CDR3 length is 15 residues. The germline V gene has CDR1 KGHSH and CDR2 LQKENI. V lost 6 bases, J lost 0 bases, and 11 bases lay in between. Source material: PBMCs. The genes are TRBV18 and TRBJ1-4; possibly TRBD1 for D (6 bases). This clonotype originated in a man aged 25 to 45 with colorectal cancer. This CDR3 reads CASSPRQATNEKLFF. CDR3 bases: TGTGCCAGCTCTCCCCGACAGGCAACTAATGAAAAACTGTTTTTT.